These T cell receptor beta chains were read from a single sample in a study of blood T cell repertoires in COVID-19. Assay: immunoSEQ multiplex PCR; the TCRdb copy retains only in-frame clones and omits some. The sample consists of 170,000 or so clones, approximately 84% of them appearing once. The material sequenced was PBMCs or T cells enriched from blood (not recorded which). These receptors all stem from a woman aged 45-65 years who had recovered from COVID-19. Both conserved end residues are part of each CDR3. A D gene is named only where the DNA matches it firmly. Size is stated for part of the rows, as once, few or many counts, or as a class when the clone is expanded.

j_call	d_call	clone_size	v_call	cdr3_nt	cdr3_aa
TRBJ1-2	-	-	TRBV24-1	TGTGCCACCAGTGGTAGGAGTCACACAGGGATCGGCTATGGCTACACCTTC	CATSGRSHTGIGYGYTF
TRBJ1-2	-	-	TRBV19	TGTGCCAGTAGTATAGTGCGGGGGCATTACTATGGCTACACCTTC	CASSIVRGHYYGYTF
TRBJ1-1	-	-	TRBV6-5	TGTGCCAGCAGGATTGGACAAGGGCGGACTGAAGCTTTCTTT	CASRIGQGRTEAFF
TRBJ1-1	-	-	TRBV7-9	TGTGCCAGCAGCTTCGGGGGGGATGTGACTGAAGCTTTCTTT	CASSFGGDVTEAFF
TRBJ1-1	-	-	TRBV29-1	TGCAGCGTAGCGGGACCGAACACTGAAGCTTTCTTT	CSVAGPNTEAFF
TRBJ2-1	-	-	TRBV24-1	TGTGCCACCAGCAGAACCAGCTCCTACAATGAGCAGTTCTTC	CATSRTSSYNEQFF
TRBJ2-7	TRBD2	-	TRBV19	TGTGCCAGTCAACTAGCGGGAGGCTCCCTCTACGAGCAGTACTTC	CASQLAGGSLYEQYF
TRBJ1-1	TRBD1	-	TRBV18	TGTGCCAGCTCACAACTTACTCAAGCCCGAGACAGGGCGCTCTTTGAAGCTTTCTTT	CASSQLTQARDRALFEAFF
TRBJ1-1	-	-	TRBV18	TGTGCCAGCTCACCACCCGCGCCAGACCCCAGGGAAGCTTTCTTT	CASSPPAPDPREAFF
TRBJ1-1	-	-	TRBV6-5	TGTGCCAGCAGTTACTCGAGTAGCACGCTGAACACTGAAGCTTTCTTT	CASSYSSSTLNTEAFF
TRBJ1-2	TRBD1	-	TRBV27	TGTGCCAGCAGTTTTGGGACAGGACGTGCCCTGGGGTATGGCTACACCTTC	CASSFGTGRALGYGYTF
TRBJ2-5	-	once	TRBV11-3	TGTGCCAGCAGCTCGGTGGGGGGACCAGCTTTTGGGACCCAGTACTTC	CASSSVGGPAFGTQYF
TRBJ1-4	-	-	TRBV6-5	TGTGCCAGCAGTTACTTACAGGGAGTCGGGGAAAAACTGTTTTTT	CASSYLQGVGEKLFF
TRBJ2-7	-	-	TRBV11-2	TGTGCCAGCAGCCTTAGCAGCTACGAGCAGTACTTC	CASSLSSYEQYF
TRBJ2-1	TRBD2	-	TRBV3-1/TRBV3-2	TGTGCCAGCAGCGCACGGACTAGCGGGGGCTACAATGAGCAGTTCTTC	CASSARTSGGYNEQFF
TRBJ2-5	-	-	TRBV5-1	TGCGCCAGCAGCTTGGGCAGGGGAGAGGAGACCCAGTACTTC	CASSLGRGEETQYF
TRBJ2-3	TRBD2	once	TRBV19	TGTGCCAGTAGTGATTCCAGCGGGGGTCTAGATACGCAGTATTTT	CASSDSSGGLDTQYF
TRBJ2-2	-	-	TRBV5-1	TGCGCCAGCAGCTTACTAGGGGACAAAACGGGGACCGGGGAGCTGTTTTTT	CASSLLGDKTGTGELFF
TRBJ2-7	TRBD2	-	TRBV11-3	TGTGCCAGCAGTGGGCGGGGGACCCTTAGGGAGCAGTACTTC	CASSGRGTLREQYF
TRBJ2-5	TRBD2	-	TRBV5-4	TGTGCCAGCAGCTTTTTGCGCGGACTAGCGCAAGAGACCCAGTACTTC	CASSFLRGLAQETQYF
TRBJ1-5	-	once	TRBV5-8	TGTGCCAGCAGCTTTCGGGGGAACAATCAGCCCCAGCATTTT	CASSFRGNNQPQHF
TRBJ1-2	TRBD1	-	TRBV25-1	TGTGCCAGCAGTTTAACAGGGGCGGGTAACTATGGCTACACCTTC	CASSLTGAGNYGYTF
TRBJ2-5	-	-	TRBV5-6	TGTGCCAGCAGCCAGTATTCCGGAGGGGGCGCGGAGACCCAGTACTTC	CASSQYSGGGAETQYF
TRBJ2-1	TRBD2	-	TRBV27	TGTGCCAGCAGTTTGTCCGGGACTAGCTCTCTTGAGCAGTTCTTC	CASSLSGTSSLEQFF
TRBJ1-5	TRBD1	-	TRBV27	TGTGCCAGCAGACAAACAACACAGGGGGCGGGTCAGCCCCAGCATTTT	CASRQTTQGAGQPQHF
TRBJ1-5	-	-	TRBV4-1	TGCGCCAGCAGCCAAGATACACCGCGCAATCAGCCCCAGCATTTT	CASSQDTPRNQPQHF
TRBJ2-7	TRBD1	once	TRBV7-9	TGTGCCAGCAGCGCCAAGAGGGACAGGGTCCACGAGCAGTACTTC	CASSAKRDRVHEQYF